The sample holds one count of the clone carrying this TCR beta chain. This sample stems from a study of T cell changes during pregnancy in multiple sclerosis. From germline, CDR1 is SGHVS and CDR2 FNYEAQ. CDR3 size: 18 residues. The ends were cut back, 4 bases at V and 1 base at J, with 17 bases in the middle. Some clones are missing from TCRdb's copy, which holds only in-frame ones; the method was immunoSEQ multiplex PCR. The sample lists around 81,000 clones; roughly 90% were seen once. The source of this sequence is a female donor in good health, enrolled as a control in a pregnancy study. Sequenced material: peripheral blood, taken after pregnancy. The chain couples TRBV7-6 to TRBJ1-6; D gene uncertain. The CDR3 spells CASSSSLGGASYNSPLHF. DNA for the CDR3: TGTGCCAGCAGCTCCTCGCTCGGTGGTGCGTCCTATAATTCACCCCTCCACTTT.